Below, one T cell receptor (beta chain) is given with its context. No antigen is known for it. These data originate in a study of T cell repertoires in ileal Crohn's disease. Across the study: Median disease duration was 7.9 years; 35% to 45% smoked at surgery. Operated complications were stricturing disease (approximately 60%) and penetrating disease (approximately 39%). Notes on the study in general: Postoperative endoscopy occurred within one year, median approximately 7.5 months. Clonal expansions were more frequent in active smokers than non-smokers at surgery.

Measured with immunoSEQ multiplex PCR; TCRdb has only the in-frame clones, and not every one. The sample carries some 9,100 clones, roughly 80% recorded once. V was pared by 6 bases and J by 7 bases, with 13 bases of the junction left unmatched. The germline CDR1 and CDR2 sequences are GTSNPN and SVGIG (reference sequence). This CDR3 is built from 15 residues. The time point was: neoterminal ileum biopsy at postoperative endoscopy, about 6 months after surgery. The J gene is TRBJ2-1, the V gene TRBV30, with 9 nucleotides matching TRBD2. The specimen sequenced was ileal tissue. This sequence originates from an adult with Crohn's disease. The CDR3 here is CACPKASGIENEQFF. The CDR3 DNA follows: TGTGCCTGCCCAAAGGCTAGCGGGATAGAGAATGAGCAGTTCTTC.